Shown below are 18 T cell receptor beta chains from a single sample sequenced in a study of spatial heterogeneity in lung cancer. Indicated time point: blood at routine non-recurrence follow-up after resection. Whole RNA came from tumor, nontumor lung or frozen PBMC and was sequenced without being sorted. TCRdb called the 5' RACE reads again in MiXCR, with one record for every CDR3 protein. The sample lists around 110,000 distinct CDR3 sequences; 9% to 15% were seen once. The sequences come from PBMCs, collected at follow-up. These receptors were taken from a male donor with early-stage non-small cell lung cancer.

This clonotype was detected ten times or more. The chain couples TRBV4-1 to TRBJ2-5; maybe TRBD1 (6 bases). The V and J ends lost 2 bases and 5 bases respectively, with 18 bases between them. The CDR3 length is 16 residues. From germline, CDR1 is MGHRA and CDR2 YSYEKL. CDR3 sequence (DNA): TGCGCCAGCAGCCAATTCTCCTGGGCAGGGGATGAGACCCAGTACTTC. Residues: CASSQFSWAGDETQYF.

In its sample, this clonotype was seen a few times. V and J are TRBV27 and TRBJ1-5; 8 bases match TRBD1. With 10 bases clipped from V and 2 bases from J, the junction kept 4 bases outside the gene matches. Germline V lookup: CDR1 MNHEY, CDR2 SMNVEV (reference sequence). This CDR3 has 13 amino acids. This CDR3 reads CATAGQGNQPQHF. The DNA of the CDR3 is TGTGCCACCGCGGGACAGGGCAATCAGCCCCAGCATTTT.

As DNA, the CDR3 is TGCGCCAGCAGCCTTGGAGTTCGAACTAATGAAAAACTGTTTTTT. Its protein is CASSLGVRTNEKLFF. The chain carries TRBV4-1 and TRBJ1-4; D call uncertain. The CDR3 covers 15 residues. The germline V gene has CDR1 MGHRA and CDR2 YSYEKL. The V and J ends lost 4 bases and 1 base respectively, with 10 bases between them.

The rearrangement joins TRBV11-2 to TRBJ1-2; maybe TRBD1 (5 bases). The CDR3 totals 14 residues. V was cut by 2 bases and J by 8 bases, with 15 bases left in between. CDR1 is SGHAT and CDR2 is FQNNGV in the germline V gene. CDR3 bases: TGTGCCAGCAGCTTAAGCTCCGACAGAAACGGCTACACCTTC. Residues: CASSLSSDRNGYTF.

The table lists this clonotype with many counts. No conserved phenylalanine or tryptophan ends this CDR3, so it is likely a read error. Because the CDR3's place on the DNA is in doubt, the DNA is left out and the CDR3 is given as listed by TCRdb. The chain joins TRBV10-3 to TRBJ2-7; the D call TRBD1 from the table was never checked on the DNA. The CDR3 numbers 12 amino acids, ends counted. Per germline, CDR1 ENHRY and CDR2 SYGVKD. CDR3 loop: CAISHDRRSLQL.

The chain recombines TRBV15 with TRBJ2-2; no reliable D call. The V and J ends lost 0 bases and 5 bases respectively, with 13 bases between them. The CDR3 contains 16 residues. Germline CDR1 reads LNHNV; CDR2 reads YYDKDF (reference sequence). In DNA form, the CDR3 reads TGTGCCACCAGCAGAGATTACCCTCCACGGACCGGGGAGCTGTTTTTT. It translates to CATSRDYPPRTGELFF.

This clonotype has more than one count but fewer than ten. The CDR3 loop is CASSSGQAGGELFF. In DNA form, the CDR3 reads TGTGCCAGCAGCTCGGGACAGGCTGGCGGGGAGCTGTTTTTT. The chain couples TRBV5-5 to TRBJ2-2, with 8 bases fitting TRBD1. From germline, CDR1 is SGHKS and CDR2 YYEKEE (reference sequence). The junction had 5 bases not matched to a gene; V was cut back by 3 bases and J by 7 bases. This CDR3 comprises 14 residues.

This clonotype was found a few times. This chain links TRBV12-3 or TRBV12-4 with TRBJ1-6; D is possibly TRBD1 (6 bases). Trimming took off 3 bases at V and 7 bases at J, with 10 bases between the two ends. The CDR3 is made up of 14 amino acids. DNA of the CDR3: TGTGCCAGCAGTTTGGGGACACTCAATTCACCCCTCCACTTT. Translating gives CASSLGTLNSPLHF.

This chain connects TRBV28 to TRBJ2-7; no definite D call. There are 13 residues in the CDR3. V was cut by 6 bases and J by 5 bases, with 14 bases left in between. Germline lookup yields CDR1 MDHEN and CDR2 SYDVKM. The CDR3 DNA follows: TGTGCCAGCAGGTCGGGCCCCTTCGACGAGCAGTACTTC. It translates to CASRSGPFDEQYF.

This clonotype has a handful of counts. The CDR3 protein is CASSPRTESFNYGYTF. CDR3 DNA: TGTGCCAGCAGCCCTCGTACAGAAAGCTTTAACTATGGCTACACCTTC. The V and J genes are TRBV7-8 and TRBJ1-2; D call uncertain. The ends were cut back, 5 bases at V and 1 base at J, with 17 bases in the middle. There are 16 residues in the CDR3. Germline lookup yields CDR1 SGHVS and CDR2 FQNEAQ.

This clonotype was observed at least ten times. The chain links TRBV15 to TRBJ2-3; D is perhaps TRBD1 (5 bases). This CDR3 region has 14 residues. The V and J ends lost 0 bases and 3 bases respectively, with 7 bases between them. Germline CDR1 reads LNHNV; CDR2 reads YYDKDF (reference sequence). CDR3 DNA: TGTGCCACCAGCAGAGATCAGGGTACAGATACGCAGTATTTT. This sequence encodes CATSRDQGTDTQYF.

The genes are TRBV12-3 or TRBV12-4 and TRBJ1-1; no clear D. V was clipped by 1 base and J by 6 bases, with 6 bases between them. CDR3 length: 12 residues. CDR3 sequence (DNA): TGTGCCAGCAGTTTAGTGCCAGCTGAAGCTTTCTTT. Its translation is CASSLVPAEAFF.

This clonotype was seen at least ten times. This chain uses TRBV24-1 with TRBJ1-5, with 7 bases identical to TRBD1. The V segment lost 3 bases and the J segment 2 bases; nucleotides outside the gene matches: 6. The CDR3 totals 16 residues. CDR1 is KGHDR and CDR2 is SFDVKD in the germline V gene. The CDR3: CATSDVQGTGNQPQHF. The CDR3 DNA sequence: TGTGCCACCAGTGATGTACAGGGGACGGGCAATCAGCCCCAGCATTTT.

This clonotype was detected ten times or more. The V call is TRBV4-2, the J call TRBJ2-2; D is undetermined. The CDR3 sequence is 15 residues long. The germline gives CDR1 LGHNA, CDR2 YNFKEQ. V was shortened by 0 bases and J by 6 bases, with 11 bases between the two germline ends. As DNA, the CDR3 is TGTGCCAGCAGCCAAGAACGAACAGCCGCCGGGGAGCTGTTTTTT. It is translated as CASSQERTAAGELFF.

In its sample, this clonotype was seen many times. The genes are TRBV20-1 and TRBJ1-4; D perhaps matches TRBD1 (6 bases). Germline CDR1 is DFQATT and CDR2 is SNEGSKA (reference sequence). The CDR3 loop spans 16 amino acids. With 1 base removed from V and 0 bases from J, the gap between germline ends came to 12 bases. The CDR3 nucleotides are TGCAGTGCTAGAGGAGGGACAATAGCAACTAATGAAAAACTGTTTTTT. As protein: CSARGGTIATNEKLFF.

This clonotype was seen a handful of times. This chain joins TRBV5-1 and TRBJ2-1; D call uncertain. This CDR3 is 15 amino acids long. In germline, CDR1 is SGHRS, CDR2 YFSETQ. Trimming removed 0 bases at V and 0 bases at J, with 7 bases between. CDR3 nucleotides: TGCGCCAGCAGCTTGGACCTAAGCTCCTACAATGAGCAGTTCTTC. Protein: CASSLDLSSYNEQFF.

This clonotype was seen a handful of times. The CDR3, as DNA: TGCAGTGCTAGAGATCGGACAGGGGGCGTTTCACCCCTCCACTTT. Translation: CSARDRTGGVSPLHF. V is TRBV20-1 and J is TRBJ1-6, with 11 positions matching TRBD1. CDR1 DFQATT and CDR2 SNEGSKA come from the germline V gene (reference sequence). J was trimmed by 9 bases and V by 0 bases; bases with no gene match: 4. This CDR3 contains 15 residues.

There are many counts of this clonotype. CDR3 protein: CASSRRAGNTEAFF. DNA of the CDR3: TGTGCCAGCAGCCGGAGAGCGGGAAACACTGAAGCTTTCTTT. The chain uses TRBV3-1 and TRBJ1-1; D is unresolved. The CDR3 loop spans 14 amino acids. Trimming pared 4 bases from V and 2 bases from J, leaving 11 bases between. Germline loops: CDR1 LGHDT, CDR2 YNNKEL (reference sequence).